This T cell receptor (beta chain) was obtained from a study of blood T cell repertoires in COVID-19. Repertoires were generated with immunoSEQ multiplex PCR, while TCRdb's copy carries only in-frame clones and drops some. The sample gives under 150,000 clones, around 84% of which show up once; about 2.4% is in the top ten. The CDR3 contains 17 residues. The germline V gene encodes CDR1 LNHNV and CDR2 YYDKDF (reference sequence). The V end lost 2 bases, the J end lost 7 bases, and 22 bases lay between the germline ends. The receptor comes from a man aged 35 to 55 with acute COVID-19. The V and J genes are TRBV15 and TRBJ2-3; D is undetermined. The sequenced sample consisted of PBMCs or T cells enriched from blood (not recorded which). The CDR3 bases are TGTGCCACCAGCAGACCACCCAGCGCGTCGAGGATTTATACGCAGTATTTT. It specifies CATSRPPSASRIYTQYF.